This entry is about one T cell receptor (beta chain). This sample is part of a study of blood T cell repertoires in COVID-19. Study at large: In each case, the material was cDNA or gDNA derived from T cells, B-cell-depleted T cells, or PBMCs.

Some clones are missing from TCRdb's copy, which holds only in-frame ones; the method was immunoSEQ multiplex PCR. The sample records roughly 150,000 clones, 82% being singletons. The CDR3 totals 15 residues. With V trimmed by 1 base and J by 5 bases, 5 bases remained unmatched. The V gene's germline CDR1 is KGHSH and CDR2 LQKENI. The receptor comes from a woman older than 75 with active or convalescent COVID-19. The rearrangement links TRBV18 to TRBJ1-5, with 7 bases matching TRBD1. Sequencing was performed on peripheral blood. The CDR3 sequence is CASSPLQGRDQPQHF. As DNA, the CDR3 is TGTGCCAGCTCACCACTACAGGGGCGCGATCAGCCCCAGCATTTT.